This T cell receptor beta chain appears in the sequencing data of a study of T cells in localized non-small cell lung cancer. Study results and caveats: In adjacent lung, a median roughly 62 of the top 100 tumor clones were found.

This table comes from immunoSEQ multiplex PCR, and its TCRdb copy is limited to in-frame clones, with some not included. The sample lists fewer than 35,000 clones, around 93% occurring once. Trimming took off 1 base at V and 3 bases at J, with 16 bases between the two ends. This CDR3 is 17 amino acids long. A word on this clone: Its antigen is unknown.

The sample in question was PBMCs, obtained before any cancer treatment. This chain uses TRBV5-3 with TRBJ1-4; a weak D match, TRBD1 (5 bases). TRBV5-3 is designated an ORF whose function remains uncertain. The TCR was taken from a man aged 35 to 69 with stage II lung adenocarcinoma. CDR3 region: CARSLFCRESANEKLFF. The CDR3 bases are TGTGCCAGAAGCTTGTTCTGCAGGGAGAGTGCTAATGAAAAACTGTTTTTT.